Following are 26 T cell receptor beta chains from one sample sequenced in a study of cytomegalovirus exposure and HLA in healthy donors. Use of 60 Vbeta and 13 Jbeta primers characterized the PCR. The table came from immunoSEQ multiplex PCR; TCRdb's copy has only in-frame clones and leaves some out. The sample contains approximately 37,000 clones, 70% to 75% of which appear only once. The sequenced sample was PBMCs. These TCRs come from a man aged 25 to 45 in good health and CMV-seronegative.

The chain couples TRBV5-4 to TRBJ2-1; 9 positions match TRBD1. The germline gives CDR1 SGHNT, CDR2 YYREEE (reference sequence). The CDR3 loop spans 15 amino acids. The trim removed 2 bases at V and 8 bases at J, leaving 8 bases unmatched. The CDR3 DNA follows: TGTGCCAGCAGCTTAAACAGGGGGCAATCTTATGAGCAGTTCTTC. Translated: CASSLNRGQSYEQFF.

This clone occurred many times. The V call is TRBV19, the J call TRBJ2-1; 9 bases line up with TRBD1. Unmatched junction bases numbered 14, after V lost 3 bases and J lost 8 bases. Germline V gene lookup returns CDR1 LNHDA and CDR2 SQIVND (reference sequence). The CDR3 contains 17 residues. CDR3: CASSIPRSGTGRDEQFF. The CDR3 DNA reads TGTGCCAGTAGTATTCCCAGGAGTGGGACAGGGAGGGATGAGCAGTTCTTC. The full variable domain, with the rest looked up from reference TRBV19 and TRBJ2-1, is DGGITQSPKYLFRKEGQNVTLSCEQNLNHDAMYWYRQDPGQGLRLIYYSQIVNDFQKGDIAEGYSVSREKKESFPLTVTSAQKNPTAFYLCASSIPRSGTGRDEQFFGPGTRLTVL.

The rearrangement links TRBV7-8 to TRBJ2-3, with TRBD2 matching over 12 bases. V trimming: 0 bases; J trimming: 5 bases; junction bases outside the gene matches: 3. Germline assignment: CDR1 SGHVS and CDR2 FQNEAQ. The CDR3 extends over 16 amino acids. DNA for the CDR3: TGTGCCAGCAGCTTAGCAACTAGCGGGAGGCGAGATACGCAGTATTTT. Translating it yields CASSLATSGRRDTQYF.

The gene calls are TRBV7-3 and TRBJ1-1; the match to TRBD1 covers 9 bases. The CDR3 consists of 14 residues. Germline V gene data show CDR1 as SGHTA and CDR2 as FQGTGA. The V gene end was trimmed by 5 bases and the J gene end by 4 bases; junction bases not matched to a gene: 5. The CDR3 spells CASSPTGGVTEAFF. For the CDR3, the DNA is TGTGCCAGCAGCCCGACAGGGGGGGTCACTGAAGCTTTCTTT.

This clone was found once. The V gene is TRBV7-9, the J gene TRBJ1-4; 7 positions match TRBD1. Trimming took 0 bases from V and 7 from J; bases not matched to a gene: 2. Per germline, CDR1 SEHNR and CDR2 FQNEAQ (reference sequence). CDR3 size: 14 residues. In DNA, the CDR3 is TGTGCCAGCAGCTTAGCAGGGGGCCGTGAAAAACTGTTTTTT. It yields the protein CASSLAGGREKLFF. The entire variable domain, with the rest obtained from reference TRBV7-9 and TRBJ1-4, is as follows: DTGVSQNPRHKITKRGQNVTFRCDPISEHNRLYWYRQTLGQGPEFLTYFQNEAQLEKSRLLSDRFSAERPKGSFSTLEIQRTEQGDSAMYLCASSLAGGREKLFFGSGTQLSVL.

The chain combines TRBV5-4 with TRBJ2-7, with D hard to call. Between the trimmed V and J ends, which lost 4 bases and 3 bases, there was a span of 11 bases. Germline assignment: CDR1 SGHNT and CDR2 YYREEE (reference sequence). The CDR3 spans 13 residues. The CDR3 region is CASSQAFHYEQYF. The CDR3 nucleotides read TGTGCCAGCAGCCAGGCCTTTCACTACGAGCAGTACTTC.

This clone is categorized as medium-sized (0.01 to 0.1%). The chain has TRBV2 and TRBJ2-7; TRBD2 aligns across 12 bases. The V and J ends lost 7 bases and 5 bases, in that order; junction bases with no gene match: 15. CDR1 and CDR2 from the germline V gene are SNHLY and FYNNEI. The CDR3 runs 17 residues. As DNA, the CDR3 is TGTGCCAGCACGGGGGGTCCTAGCGGGAGGGCCTTGAACGAGCAGTACTTC. It codes for CASTGGPSGRALNEQYF.

The DNA for the CDR3 is TGTGCCAGCAGCGTAGACGGGAGTCACTACAATGAGCAGTTCTTC. Encoded protein: CASSVDGSHYNEQFF. The gene calls are TRBV9 and TRBJ2-1; tentatively, D is TRBD2 (6 bases). The V gene lost 0 bases and the J gene lost 3 bases, with 10 bases spanning the gap. The CDR3 is 15 residues long. Germline CDR1 is SGDLS and CDR2 is YYNGEE.

The V and J genes are TRBV5-6 and TRBJ2-7; unclear D gene. Germline CDR1 and CDR2: SGHDT and YYEEEE. Trimming took 5 bases from V and 3 from J, leaving 6 bases between them. The CDR3 totals 11 residues. CDR3 sequence: CASSIDYEQYF. The CDR3 coding sequence is TGTGCCAGCAGTATAGACTACGAGCAGTACTTC.

The rearrangement joins TRBV6-1 to TRBJ2-3; maybe TRBD1 (6 bases). V lost 3 bases to trimming and J lost 4 bases, with 17 bases between them. CDR3 size: 16 residues. Germline loops: CDR1 MNHNS, CDR2 SASEGT. CDR3 coding DNA: TGTGCCAGCAGTGATTTGATTGGCAGGGGACCAGATACGCAGTATTTT. This codes for CASSDLIGRGPDTQYF.

There are a few counts of this clone. The chain has TRBV7-6 and TRBJ2-3, with D tentatively TRBD2 (7 bases). CDR3 length: 16 amino acids. V lost 1 base and J 6 bases, leaving 17 bases between the germline ends. Looked up from germline, CDR1 is SGHVS and CDR2 is FNYEAQ. CDR3 DNA sequence: TGTGCCAGCAGCTTAGGTGAAGGGGGGGCCAGTGATACGCAGTATTTT. The encoded protein is CASSLGEGGASDTQYF.

The chain uses TRBV7-6 and TRBJ1-2; D is undetermined. CDR3 length: 16 residues. Germline V gene data show CDR1 as SGHVS and CDR2 as FNYEAQ. V was cut by 0 bases and J by 0 bases, with 11 bases left in between. The CDR3 DNA reads as TGTGCCAGCAGCTTAGCCCCCCGGGAGACTAACTATGGCTACACCTTC. Residues: CASSLAPRETNYGYTF. Full variable domain (rest looked up from reference TRBV7-6 and TRBJ1-2): GAGVSQSPRYKVTKRGQDVALRCDPISGHVSLYWYRQALGQGPEFLTYFNYEAQQDKSGLPNDRFSAERPEGSISTLTIQRTEQRDSAMYRCASSLAPRETNYGYTFGSGTRLTVV.

A few counts support this clone. One end of the junction varies from germline; a read error may be responsible. The chain recombines TRBV6-1 with TRBJ1-4, with a possible D match to TRBD1 (6 bases). The CDR3 runs 15 residues. CDR1 and CDR2 from the germline V gene are MNHNS and SASEGT. In DNA, the CDR3 is TGTGCCAGCAGCGAAGCTCGTGGGACAACCGAAAAACTGTTTTTT. Amino acid sequence: CASSEARGTTEKLFF.

The chain couples TRBV7-9 to TRBJ1-4; perhaps TRBD1 as D (6 bases). Per germline, CDR1 SEHNR and CDR2 FQNEAQ (reference sequence). Trimming took 10 bases from V and 7 from J, leaving 19 bases between them. This CDR3 spans 14 amino acids. CDR3: CAIAPGVGGEKLFF. In DNA, the CDR3 is TGTGCCATAGCACCAGGGGTAGGGGGTGAAAAACTGTTTTTT.

A remark on this clone: Other DNA sequences in the sample encode the same CDR3. The rearrangement uses TRBV29-1 and TRBJ1-1; 11 nucleotides align to TRBD1. This CDR3 region has 14 residues. Looked up from germline, CDR1 is SQVTM and CDR2 is ANQGSEA. The V and J ends lost 1 base and 12 bases, in that order; junction bases with no gene match: 10. CDR3 residues: CSVEGTGGAGNPFF. As DNA, the CDR3 is TGCAGCGTTGAAGGGACAGGGGGCGCGGGGAATCCTTTCTTT.

The chain couples TRBV30 to TRBJ1-4; 8 bases are a match to TRBD1. CDR1 and CDR2 (germline): GTSNPN, SVGIG (reference sequence). The CDR3 covers 13 residues. Trimming cost V 2 bases and J 6 bases; bases outside gene matches: 2. Here the CDR3 DNA reads TGTGCCTGGAGTTGGGACAGGCATGAAAAACTGTTTTTT. It encodes CAWSWDRHEKLFF.

The rearrangement links TRBV6-4 to TRBJ1-2; possibly TRBD1 for D (5 bases). Germline CDR1 and CDR2: MRHNA and SNTAGT. V was cut by 3 bases and J by 3 bases, with 11 bases left in between. This CDR3 spans 14 amino acids. Written as DNA, the CDR3 is TGTGCCAGCAGTGAAGGCAGGGCGTACTATGGCTACACCTTC. It specifies CASSEGRAYYGYTF.

The V gene is TRBV19, the J gene TRBJ2-7; 7 positions agree with TRBD1. Germline CDR1 LNHDA, CDR2 SQIVND (reference sequence). The CDR3 is made up of 15 amino acids. V dropped 2 bases and J dropped 3; count of bases not matched to a gene: 7. CDR3 bases: TGTGCCAGTAGTATAAAGACAGGGTCTAACTACGAGCAGTACTTC. This codes for CASSIKTGSNYEQYF.

The chain links TRBV14 to TRBJ1-2; D is unresolved. The CDR3 spans 14 residues. CDR1 is SGHDN and CDR2 is FVKESK in the germline V gene. The V and J ends lost 1 base and 2 bases respectively, with 8 bases between them. The CDR3 spells CASSQVEENYGYTF. The DNA of the CDR3 is TGTGCCAGCAGCCAAGTCGAGGAGAACTATGGCTACACCTTC.

As regards this clone: A read error may produce the germline difference seen at one junction end. The rearrangement links TRBV30 to TRBJ2-7, with no clear D. Germline lookup yields CDR1 GTSNPN and CDR2 SVGIG (reference sequence). The CDR3 has 11 residues. The CDR3 DNA sequence: TGTGCCTGGAGTGTAGGAGAGAGGCCCCTCTTC. It encodes CAWSVGERPLF.

This chain uses TRBV25-1 with TRBJ2-1, with D possibly being TRBD1 (6 bases). V gave up 5 bases and J gave up 6 bases, with 17 bases separating them. The CDR3 is 15 amino acids. Germline lookup yields CDR1 MGHDK and CDR2 SYGVNS. This chain's CDR3 is CASSSDSGAFNEQFF. Written as DNA, the CDR3 is TGTGCCAGCAGTTCTGATTCAGGGGCCTTCAATGAGCAGTTCTTC.

The chain uses TRBV28 and TRBJ2-5, with 10 bases that match TRBD1. Judging by the DNA end, TRBJ2-7 fits better; the J call may be wrong. From germline, CDR1 is MDHEN and CDR2 SYDVKM. The CDR3 spans 14 residues. The CDR3 region is CASSSTGGGFEQYF. In nucleotides, the CDR3 is TGTGCCAGCAGTTCGACAGGGGGCGGCTTCGAGCAGTACTTC.

This clone was recorded only once. This chain uses TRBV11-2 with TRBJ1-2, with D perhaps matching TRBD1 (5 bases). Trimming stripped 5 bases from V and 11 bases from J, with 15 bases between. This CDR3 comprises 12 residues. Germline V gives CDR1 SGHAT, CDR2 FQNNGV. CDR3 in DNA: TGTGCCAGCAGCCCTTCGGGGGTCCAGTACACCTTC. Its translation is CASSPSGVQYTF. Complete variable domain (other parts from reference TRBV11-2 and TRBJ1-2): EAGVAQSPRYKIIEKRQSVAFWCNPISGHATLYWYQQILGQGPKLLIQFQNNGVVDDSQLPKDRFSAERLKGVDSTLKIQPAKLEDSAVYLCASSPSGVQYTFGSGTRLTVV.

CDR3 in DNA: TGTGCCAGCAGCTCTAGAGGGACTAGCGGGCCGACTGATACGCAGTATTTT. Translation gives CASSSRGTSGPTDTQYF. The chain has TRBV7-8 and TRBJ2-3; 12 positions match TRBD2. This CDR3 spans 17 amino acids. J was trimmed by 6 bases and V by 4 bases; bases with no gene match: 11. Germline CDR1 and CDR2: SGHVS and FQNEAQ. The variable domain in full, completed from reference TRBV7-8 and TRBJ2-3, reads GAGVSQSPRYKVAKRGQDVALRCDPISGHVSLFWYQQALGQGPEFLTYFQNEAQLDKSGLPSDRFFAERPEGSVSTLKIQRTQQEDSAVYLCASSSRGTSGPTDTQYFGPGTRLTVL.

This chain connects TRBV7-9 to TRBJ2-7; D is perhaps TRBD1 (5 bases). The CDR3 is 15 amino acids. V was clipped by 3 bases and J by 2 bases, with 14 bases between them. Germline V CDR1 and CDR2: SEHNR, FQNEAQ (reference sequence). The CDR3: CASSFLKGNPYEQYF. Written as DNA, the CDR3 is TGTGCCAGCAGCTTTTTGAAGGGGAATCCCTACGAGCAGTACTTC.

This chain connects TRBV19 to TRBJ1-1; 10 bases map to TRBD1. Germline V gene sequence: CDR1 LNHDA, CDR2 SQIVND (reference sequence). This CDR3 contains 22 residues. The V gene end was trimmed by 4 bases and the J gene end by 1 base; junction bases not matched to a gene: 24. CDR3 sequence: CASSTRRQQGSPGQGRNTEAFF. The CDR3 DNA is TGTGCCAGTAGTACTCGTAGACAACAGGGGTCCCCGGGACAGGGGCGGAACACTGAAGCTTTCTTT.